Below are 8 T cell receptor beta chains sequenced from a single sample in a study of radiotherapy plus CTLA-4 blockade in lung cancer. Repertoires were generated with immunoSEQ multiplex PCR, while TCRdb's copy carries only in-frame clones and drops some. This table holds roughly 86,000 clones, roughly four fifths found once. Sample: peripheral blood, taken from a patient treated with radiotherapy plus ipilimumab. Source of these receptors: a human donor with non-small cell lung cancer who had stable disease on radiotherapy plus ipilimumab.

This clone was counted only a few times. The chain couples TRBV7-3 to TRBJ1-2; 10 positions match TRBD1. This CDR3 is 14 amino acids long. The trim removed 8 bases at V and 7 bases at J, leaving 10 bases unmatched. The germline V gene has CDR1 SGHTA and CDR2 FQGTGA. The CDR3 sequence is CASRRGQGSGGYTF. The CDR3, as DNA: TGTGCCAGCCGACGGGGACAGGGGTCGGGTGGCTACACCTTC. Full variable domain (remainder filled in from reference TRBV7-3 and TRBJ1-2): GAGVSQTPSNKVTEKGKYVELRCDPISGHTALYWYRQSLGQGPEFLIYFQGTGAADDSGLPNDRFFAVRPEGSVSTLKIQRTERGDSAVYLCASRRGQGSGGYTFGSGTRLTVV.

The CDR3: CASSYLGGDYGYTF. In DNA form, the CDR3 reads TGTGCCAGCAGTTACTTGGGGGGGGACTATGGCTACACCTTC. V is TRBV6-5 and J is TRBJ1-2, with a tentative D call TRBD1 (5 bases). Germline CDR1 and CDR2: MNHEY and SVGAGI. The CDR3 runs to 14 residues. V dropped 1 base and J dropped 3 bases, with 9 bases sitting between them.

The chain joins TRBV11-3 to TRBJ1-2; no reliable D call. The V end lost 2 bases, the J end lost 0 bases, and 13 bases lay between the germline ends. Germline CDR1 is SGHNT and CDR2 is YENEEA. This CDR3 has 16 amino acids. CDR3 region: CASSLTDVNTNYGYTF. In nucleotides, the CDR3 is TGTGCCAGCAGCTTAACAGACGTAAATACTAACTATGGCTACACCTTC.

The rearrangement links TRBV11-1 to TRBJ1-3; D gene ambiguous. V lost 5 bases to trimming and J lost 1 base, with 9 bases between them. CDR1 and CDR2 from the germline V gene are SGHAT and FQDESV (reference sequence). This CDR3 contains 14 residues. CDR3 nucleotide sequence: TGTGCCAGCAGCGCAGTTGCATCTGGAAACACCATATATTTT. Amino acid sequence: CASSAVASGNTIYF.

The J gene is TRBJ2-6, the V gene TRBV18; no firm D call. V lost 8 bases to trimming and J lost 0 bases, with 8 bases between them. The CDR3 loop spans 14 amino acids. Germline loops: CDR1 KGHSH, CDR2 LQKENI. CDR3 loop: CASLPSSGANVLTF. The DNA of the CDR3 is TGTGCCAGCCTTCCCTCCTCTGGGGCCAACGTCCTGACTTTC.

Here the CDR3 DNA reads TGTGCCAGCAGCGTAGAGGCAGCCTTCTCCTACGAGCAGTACTTC. It encodes CASSVEAAFSYEQYF. This chain uses TRBV9 with TRBJ2-7; D unclear. This CDR3 spans 15 amino acids. V was cut by 0 bases and J by 0 bases, with 10 bases left in between. Germline values: CDR1 SGDLS, CDR2 YYNGEE. The entire variable domain, with the rest obtained from reference TRBV9 and TRBJ2-7, is as follows: DSGVTQTPKHLITATGQRVTLRCSPRSGDLSVYWYQQSLDQGLQFLIQYYNGEERAKGNILERFSAQQFPDLHSELNLSSLELGDSALYFCASSVEAAFSYEQYFGPGTRLTVT.

This chain uses TRBV7-8 with TRBJ1-5; D possibly corresponds to TRBD1 (5 bases). Trimming took 5 bases from V and 0 from J, leaving 11 bases between them. CDR1 is SGHVS and CDR2 is FQNEAQ in the germline V gene. This CDR3 region has 15 residues. This CDR3 is CASSDGGNSNQPQHF. CDR3 sequence (DNA): TGTGCCAGCAGCGATGGGGGGAATAGCAATCAGCCCCAGCATTTT.

This clone was detected only a few times. The chain is built from TRBV25-1 and TRBJ2-1; D is possibly TRBD1 (5 bases). The germline CDR1 and CDR2 sequences are MGHDK and SYGVNS. V lost 2 bases and J lost 11, with 13 bases in between. The CDR3 runs to 13 residues. The chain's CDR3 is CASSEQSGPKQFF. CDR3 sequence (DNA): TGTGCCAGCAGTGAACAGTCAGGGCCCAAGCAGTTCTTC.